One sample yielded the 6 T cell receptor beta chains listed below, sequenced in a study of T-cell reconstitution after alpha-beta-depleted transplantation in children. Preparation of the TCRbeta library was carried out with unique molecular identifiers. In TCRdb, the PCR reads were re-called with MiXCR into one record per CDR3 protein. The repertoire holds 450,000 to 700,000 distinct CDR3 sequences, with about a quarter as singletons. Specimen: PBMCs, collected before TCRalphabeta/CD19-depleted stem cell transplant. These receptors all come from a boy younger than two with Wiskott-Aldrich syndrome, due to receive a stem cell transplant.

The chain combines TRBV5-1 with TRBJ2-1; 15 bases fit TRBD2. Trimming took 0 bases from V and 1 from J; bases not matched to a gene: 5. This CDR3 region has 19 residues. Germline CDR1 reads SGHRS; CDR2 reads YFSETQ. CDR3 region: CASSLVGLAGGGSYNEQFF. The CDR3 DNA reads as TGCGCCAGCAGCTTGGTGGGACTAGCGGGAGGAGGGTCCTACAATGAGCAGTTCTTC.

Only a few counts were recorded for this clonotype. The V gene is TRBV6-1, the J gene TRBJ2-5; possibly TRBD2 for D (7 bases). Germline V gene lookup returns CDR1 MNHNS and CDR2 SASEGT. The V and J ends lost 7 bases and 8 bases respectively, with 20 bases between them. The CDR3 spans 14 residues. The CDR3 coding sequence is TGTGCCAGCAACATAGGGGGACCGGGAGGAACCCAGTACTTC. Encoded protein: CASNIGGPGGTQYF.

This clonotype has ten or more counts. This chain joins TRBV9 and TRBJ2-3, with D hard to call. Trimming stripped 2 bases from V and 2 bases from J, with 12 bases between. This CDR3 is built from 15 residues. The germline gives CDR1 SGDLS, CDR2 YYNGEE. The CDR3 bases are TGTGCCAGCAGCGTGATGGCTCACCCCACAGATACGCAGTATTTT. Translating gives CASSVMAHPTDTQYF.

The V call is TRBV4-2, the J call TRBJ1-6; D possibly corresponds to TRBD1 (6 bases). The CDR3 contains 15 residues. V lost 1 base, J lost 5 bases, and 9 bases lay in between. Germline V gene sequence: CDR1 LGHNA, CDR2 YNFKEQ. The DNA of the CDR3 is TGTGCCAGCAGCCAAGGTTACAGGGATAATTCACCCCTCCACTTT. The encoded protein is CASSQGYRDNSPLHF.

The chain uses TRBV5-1 and TRBJ1-2; TRBD1 matches 7 bases. Germline V gene lookup returns CDR1 SGHRS and CDR2 YFSETQ. V lost 2 bases and J lost 2; bases outside the gene matches: 6. The CDR3 loop spans 15 amino acids. The CDR3: CASSFRQGENYGYTF. In DNA form, the CDR3 reads TGCGCCAGCAGCTTCCGACAGGGCGAGAACTATGGCTACACCTTC.

The J gene is TRBJ2-2, the V gene TRBV12-3 or TRBV12-4, with 13 bases aligning to TRBD2. The CDR3 spans 16 residues. With 7 bases clipped from V and 7 bases from J, the junction kept 9 bases outside the gene matches. The CDR3 loop is CASTPGLAGIFGELFF. The CDR3 nucleotides are TGTGCCAGCACCCCGGGACTAGCGGGAATCTTCGGGGAGCTGTTTTTT.